The rows below give T cell receptor beta chains drawn from one sample of a study of molecular identifiers for immune sequencing clone quantification. TCRdb re-analysed the PCR reads in MiXCR, keeping a single row per CDR3 protein. Of about 300,000 distinct CDR3 sequences listed, roughly a fifth are singletons. The sample consisted of naive CD8+ T cells from blood, with Jurkat cell RNA spiked in. These receptors all stem from a human donor in good health. Some libraries in this study had Jurkat cell RNA spiked in. CDR3s include the opening cysteine and the closing phenylalanine or tryptophan. The D gene is left open where the match is weak. Clone sizes are given selectively: once, few, many, or a class where the clone is expanded.

clone_size j_call d_call v_call cdr3_aa cdr3_nt
NA TRBJ1-4 NA TRBV28 CASSLWEESSVEKLFF TGTGCCAGCAGTTTATGGGAGGAATCATCTGTTGAAAAACTGTTTTTT
many TRBJ2-7 NA TRBV9 CASSVDGGHSYEQYF TGTGCCAGCAGCGTAGACGGGGGACACTCCTACGAGCAGTACTTC
few TRBJ2-3 TRBD2 TRBV11-2 CASNLAGRTDTQYF TGTGCCAGCAATCTAGCGGGTAGAACAGATACGCAGTATTTT
many TRBJ2-2 NA TRBV12-3/TRBV12-4 CASSSLDGNTGELFF TGTGCCAGCAGTTCCCTTGACGGGAACACCGGGGAGCTGTTTTTT
many TRBJ2-7 NA TRBV3-1 CASSRRETYEQYF TGTGCCAGCAGCCGGAGGGAGACCTACGAGCAGTACTTC
NA TRBJ2-4 NA TRBV19 CASSISALLAKNIQYF TGTGCCAGTAGTATATCGGCACTTTTAGCCAAAAACATTCAGTACTTC
NA TRBJ2-5 TRBD2 TRBV6-2/TRBV6-3 CASRIAGGPPYF TGTGCCAGCAGGATAGCGGGAGGGCCTCCGTACTTC
many TRBJ1-1 TRBD1 TRBV25-1 CASSGGTGSFEAFF TGTGCCAGCAGTGGGGGGACAGGTTCCTTTGAAGCTTTCTTT
many TRBJ2-7 NA TRBV29-1 CSVEDSGTPHF TGCAGCGTTGAAGACAGCGGAACCCCCCACTTC
NA TRBJ2-7 NA TRBV7-2 CASSLEDTYFSDEQYF TGTGCCAGCAGCTTAGAGGACACCTATTTTAGCGACGAGCAGTACTTC
many TRBJ2-5 NA TRBV12-5 CASGLVFGETQYF TGTGCTAGTGGTTTGGTATTTGGAGAGACCCAGTACTTC
many TRBJ2-3 NA TRBV11-2 CASSLDYRFNSDTQYF TGTGCCAGCAGCTTAGATTACAGATTTAATTCAGATACGCAGTATTTT
NA TRBJ1-4 NA TRBV11-1 CASSLRRQENEKLVF TGTGCCAGCAGCTTACGGCGACAGGAAAATGAAAAACTGGTTTTT
many TRBJ1-2 TRBD1 TRBV7-9 CASSFQGQPNYGYTF TGTGCCAGCAGCTTCCAGGGACAGCCTAACTATGGCTACACCTTC
many TRBJ1-2 NA TRBV5-1 CASSLQNYGYTF TGCGCCAGCAGCTTGCAAAACTATGGCTACACCTTC
many TRBJ2-7 TRBD2 TRBV30 CAWSVGGEAEQYF TGTGCCTGGAGTGTTGGGGGGGAGGCCGAGCAGTACTTC
few TRBJ1-6 TRBD1 TRBV7-9 CASSGTGSSYNSPLHF TGTGCCAGCAGCGGGACAGGGAGCTCCTATAATTCACCCCTCCACTTT
many TRBJ1-1 NA TRBV7-9 CASSLGAGIAFF TGTGCCAGCAGCCTAGGTGCAGGGATTGCTTTCTTT
many TRBJ2-5 TRBD2 TRBV27 CASSLSSLAGQETQYF TGTGCCAGCAGTTTGAGTTCACTAGCGGGACAAGAGACCCAGTACTTC
many TRBJ2-1 NA TRBV6-6 CASSYSSGYNEQFF TGTGCCAGCAGTTACTCTTCCGGGTACAATGAGCAGTTCTTC
many TRBJ2-3 NA TRBV14 CASSLAGTTDTQYF TGTGCCAGCAGCTTAGCCGGGACCACAGATACGCAGTATTTT
NA TRBJ1-2 TRBD1 TRBV27 CASSLRAGGNYGYTF TGTGCCAGCAGTTTAAGGGCAGGGGGTAACTATGGCTACACCTTC